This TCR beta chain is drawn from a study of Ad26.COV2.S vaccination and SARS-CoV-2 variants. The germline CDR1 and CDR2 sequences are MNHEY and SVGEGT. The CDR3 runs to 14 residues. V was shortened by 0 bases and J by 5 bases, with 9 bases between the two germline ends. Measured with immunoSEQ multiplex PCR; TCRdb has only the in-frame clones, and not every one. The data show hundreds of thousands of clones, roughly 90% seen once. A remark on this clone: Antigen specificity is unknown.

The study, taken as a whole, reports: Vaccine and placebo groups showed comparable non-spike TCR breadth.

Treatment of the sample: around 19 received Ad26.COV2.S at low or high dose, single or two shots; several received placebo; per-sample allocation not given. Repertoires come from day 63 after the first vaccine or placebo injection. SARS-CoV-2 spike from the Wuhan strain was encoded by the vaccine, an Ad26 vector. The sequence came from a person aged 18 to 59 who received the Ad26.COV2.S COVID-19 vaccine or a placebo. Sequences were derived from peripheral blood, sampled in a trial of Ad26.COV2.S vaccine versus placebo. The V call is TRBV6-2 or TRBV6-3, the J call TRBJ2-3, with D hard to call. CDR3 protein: CASSYSTSQDTQYF. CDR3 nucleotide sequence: TGTGCCAGCAGTTACTCGACCAGTCAAGATACGCAGTATTTT.